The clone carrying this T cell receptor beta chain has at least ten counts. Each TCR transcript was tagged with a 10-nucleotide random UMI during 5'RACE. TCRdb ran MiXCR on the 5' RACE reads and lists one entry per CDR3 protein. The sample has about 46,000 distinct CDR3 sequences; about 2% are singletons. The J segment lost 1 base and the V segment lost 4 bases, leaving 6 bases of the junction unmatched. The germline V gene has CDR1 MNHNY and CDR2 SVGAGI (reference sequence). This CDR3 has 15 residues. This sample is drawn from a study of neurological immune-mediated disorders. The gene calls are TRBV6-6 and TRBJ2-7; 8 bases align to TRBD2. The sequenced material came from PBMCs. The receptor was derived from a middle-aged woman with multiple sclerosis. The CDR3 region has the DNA TGTGCCAGCAGTTCTGTAGCGGGGCAATCCTACGAGCAGTACTTC. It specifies CASSSVAGQSYEQYF.